The following is a T cell receptor (beta chain) sequence with its context. CDR3 length equals 15 residues. The V gene end was trimmed by 2 bases and the J gene end by 5 bases; junction bases not matched to a gene: 4. CDR1 and CDR2 from the germline V gene are MNHEY and SVGAGI. The sample belongs to a study of CDR3 diversity in severe acne. TCRdb reprocessed the PCR reads with MiXCR, giving one entry per CDR3 protein. The repertoire holds more than 85,000 distinct CDR3 sequences, 45% to 60% seen once, with 9.5% to 15% in the top ten. The specimen sequenced was blood. The clonotype originates from a male donor with acne. The rearrangement uses TRBV6-5 and TRBJ2-2; TRBD1 matches at 8 bases. CDR3 protein: CASSYLTGGTGELFF. CDR3 nucleotides: TGTGCCAGCAGTTACCTTACAGGGGGTACCGGGGAGCTGTTTTTT.